A single sample is the source of the 30 T cell receptor beta chains below, sequenced in a study of T cells in Graves' hyperthyroidism and ophthalmopathy. Researchers took RNA transcripts and amplified the TCR beta CDR3 regions from them. Researchers ran a first-round RT-PCR on the TCR CDR3 using the HTBI primer set. Using its own MiXCR run on the multiplex PCR reads, TCRdb lists one record per CDR3 protein. The sample includes around 540,000 distinct CDR3 sequences, about 43% of them seen just once. Sequencing was done on a sample of peripheral blood or thyroid tissue (not recorded which). The receptors were sampled from a woman between 18 and 30 years old with Graves' hyperthyroidism.

Points on this clonotype: A much larger clone is a single base away; this may be a read error. V gene TRBV10-3 combines with J gene TRBJ2-5; D remains ambiguous. Per the germline V gene, CDR1 is ENHRY and CDR2 is SYGVKD. Between the trimmed V and J ends, which lost 7 bases and 2 bases, there was a span of 14 bases. CDR3 length equals 14 residues. For the CDR3, the DNA is TGTGCCATCACAACCGGTGGGCAGCAAGAGACCCAGTACTTC. Amino acids: CAITTGGQQETQYF.

The chain links TRBV12-3 or TRBV12-4 to TRBJ1-1; weak D call: TRBD1 (5 bases). The CDR3 runs 14 residues. The V end lost 3 bases, the J end lost 0 bases, and 8 bases lay between the germline ends. CDR3: CASSFGALNTEAFF. The CDR3 DNA sequence: TGTGCCAGCAGTTTCGGGGCTCTGAACACTGAAGCTTTCTTT.

This clonotype came up a few times. This sequence joins TRBV6-5 and TRBJ1-5; 7 nucleotides agree with TRBD1. The CDR3 is 16 amino acids. The V gene's germline CDR1 is MNHEY and CDR2 SVGAGI. After removal of 4 bases from V and 5 bases from J, the junction contained 11 bases not matched to a gene. As DNA, the CDR3 is TGTGCCAGCAGTTCCCTCCACAGGGGACGGGATCAGCCCCAGCATTTT. This codes for CASSSLHRGRDQPQHF.

The chain is built from TRBV7-2 and TRBJ2-7; D gene unclear. V was trimmed by 4 bases and J by 2 bases, leaving 15 bases between them. In germline, CDR1 is SGHTA, CDR2 FQGNSA. The CDR3 extends over 15 amino acids. CDR3: CASSSRPKGTYEQYF. The CDR3, as DNA: TGTGCCAGCAGCTCACGACCCAAGGGTACCTACGAGCAGTACTTC.

V and J are TRBV11-2 and TRBJ1-4; D remains unclear. V lost 5 bases and J lost 6, with 16 bases in between. CDR1 is SGHAT and CDR2 is FQNNGV in the germline V gene. The CDR3 loop spans 15 amino acids. CDR3 DNA: TGTGCCAGCAGCCTAATTGGACCAATAGATGAAAAACTGTTTTTT. The encoded protein is CASSLIGPIDEKLFF. Drawing the rest from reference TRBV11-2 and TRBJ1-4, the complete variable domain is EAGVAQSPRYKIIEKRQSVAFWCNPISGHATLYWYQQILGQGPKLLIQFQNNGVVDDSQLPKDRFSAERLKGVDSTLKIQPAKLEDSAVYLCASSLIGPIDEKLFFGSGTQLSVL.

The genes are TRBV5-4 and TRBJ1-2; D is unresolved. Trimming removed 1 base from V and 2 bases from J, with 6 bases in between. The CDR3 has 13 residues. CDR1 is SGHNT, CDR2 YYREEE, per germline (reference sequence). The CDR3 reads CASSLKDNYGYTF. The CDR3 DNA reads as TGTGCCAGCAGCTTGAAGGACAACTATGGCTACACCTTC.

This clonotype has at least ten counts. CDR3 sequence (DNA): TGCAGCGGAAAGGGACTAGCGGGAGGAGAGACCCAGTACTTC. Translating gives CSGKGLAGGETQYF. V usage is TRBV29-1 and J usage is TRBJ2-5; 15 bases align to TRBD2. The CDR3 totals 14 residues. Germline V gene lookup returns CDR1 SQVTM and CDR2 ANQGSEA. The trim removed 7 bases at V and 4 bases at J, leaving 4 bases unmatched.

The chain has TRBV24-1 and TRBJ2-5; D is ambiguous. This CDR3 has 12 residues. The germline CDR1 and CDR2 sequences are KGHDR and SFDVKD. V was shortened by 12 bases and J by 0 bases, with 10 bases between the two germline ends. The CDR3: CADARNQETQYF. CDR3 bases: TGTGCCGACGCCCGGAACCAAGAGACCCAGTACTTC.

V gene TRBV2 combines with J gene TRBJ1-2; weak D call: TRBD1 (6 bases). Germline values: CDR1 SNHLY, CDR2 FYNNEI. Trimming left V 6 bases short and J 7 bases short, with 18 bases between. This CDR3 spans 14 amino acids. CDR3 loop: CASRGAPPRTGYTF. In nucleotides, the CDR3 is TGTGCCAGCAGGGGGGCCCCGCCGAGGACTGGCTACACCTTC.

In DNA, the CDR3 is TGCAGTGCCCTCCCAAGGGCTAGCGCCAACACCGGGGAGCTGTTTTTT. It specifies CSALPRASANTGELFF. The rearrangement joins TRBV29-1 to TRBJ2-2, with D possibly being TRBD2 (6 bases). This CDR3 is 16 amino acids long. The germline V gene encodes CDR1 SQVTM and CDR2 ANQGSEA.

The chain links TRBV7-9 to TRBJ1-1, with D unresolved. Trimming left V 2 bases short and J 6 bases short, with 10 bases between. Germline CDR1 and CDR2: SEHNR and FQNEAQ (reference sequence). This CDR3 contains 13 residues. The CDR3 DNA follows: TGTGCCAGCAGCTTACATGACGGGGCTGAAGCTTTCTTT. This translates into CASSLHDGAEAFF.

The CDR3 region has the DNA TGTGCCAGCAGCCCCAACCCCCCGGGACACGACTACGAGCAGTACTTC. Translation gives CASSPNPPGHDYEQYF. The rearrangement uses TRBV4-2 and TRBJ2-7; D is possibly TRBD1 (6 bases). V was shortened by 4 bases and J by 3 bases, with 19 bases between the two germline ends. CDR3 length: 16 residues. CDR1 is LGHNA, CDR2 YNFKEQ, per germline.

The chain is built from TRBV5-1 and TRBJ2-2; TRBD1 agrees at 11 bases. CDR1 is SGHRS and CDR2 is YFSETQ in the germline V gene. The CDR3 has 16 residues. The trim removed 2 bases at V and 6 bases at J, leaving 6 bases unmatched. CDR3 in DNA: TGCGCCAGCAGCTTCGGGACAGGGGGTTTGGCCGGGGAGCTGTTTTTT. Its protein is CASSFGTGGLAGELFF.

In this sample, this clonotype turned up a few times. V usage is TRBV12-3 or TRBV12-4 and J usage is TRBJ1-4; 7 nucleotides match TRBD1. The CDR3 contains 14 residues. V was clipped by 5 bases and J by 3 bases; unmatched bases: 3. Here the CDR3 DNA reads TGTGCCAGCAGTCCCAGGGGGGCTAATGAAAAACTGTTTTTT. This gives the protein CASSPRGANEKLFF.

This chain links TRBV29-1 with TRBJ2-7; 9 bases are a match to TRBD1. Germline V gene lookup returns CDR1 SQVTM and CDR2 ANQGSEA. The length of the CDR3 is 13 residues. Trimming took 4 bases from V and 5 from J; bases not matched to a gene: 6. The CDR3 sequence is CSVADRGLNEQYF. CDR3 bases: TGCAGCGTTGCGGACAGGGGATTGAACGAGCAGTACTTC.

Regarding this clonotype: A junction boundary mismatches the germline segment, possibly from a read error. The chain joins TRBV11-2 to TRBJ1-4, with D possibly matching TRBD1 (5 bases). Germline V CDR1 and CDR2: SGHAT, FQNNGV. This CDR3 is built from 15 residues. The CDR3: CASSQDRGGNEKLFF. CDR3 nucleotides: TGCGCCAGCAGCCAAGATCGGGGCGGTAATGAAAAACTGTTTTTT.

At least ten counts were recorded for this clonotype. The gene calls are TRBV29-1 and TRBJ1-2; 7 bases match TRBD1. This CDR3 is 13 amino acids long. Unmatched junction bases numbered 8, after V lost 6 bases and J lost 4 bases. Germline-derived CDR1 and CDR2 are SQVTM and ANQGSEA. For the CDR3, the DNA is TGCAGCGTCCCCAACAGGGGAGGCTATGGCTACACCTTC. Protein product: CSVPNRGGYGYTF.

Remarks on this clonotype: A much larger clone sits a single nucleotide away, making a read error possible. V gene TRBV9 combines with J gene TRBJ1-1; D perhaps matches TRBD1 (6 bases). V was cut by 4 bases and J by 0 bases, with 10 bases left in between. The CDR3 runs 14 residues. Germline CDR1 SGDLS, CDR2 YYNGEE. CDR3 in amino acids: CASSMTGMNTEAFF. CDR3 coding DNA: TGTGCCAGCAGCATGACAGGAATGAACACTGAAGCTTTCTTT.

About this clonotype: This may arise from a read error, as a much more abundant clone is one base away. J is TRBJ2-7 and V is TRBV10-3, with D possibly called TRBD1 or TRBD2 (5 bases each). CDR3 size: 13 residues. Trimming stripped 7 bases from V and 2 bases from J, with 12 bases between. Germline V lookup: CDR1 ENHRY, CDR2 SYGVKD. Written as DNA, the CDR3 is TGTGCCATCAATGGGGGTGAGACCTACGAGCAGTACTTC. Its protein is CAINGGETYEQYF.

J is TRBJ2-2 and V is TRBV24-1; perhaps TRBD1 as D (5 bases). CDR3 length: 11 residues. The V end was cut by 7 bases, the J end by 6 bases, with 5 bases between. The germline gives CDR1 KGHDR, CDR2 SFDVKD. The CDR3 protein is CATRGAGELFF. The CDR3 DNA reads TGTGCCACCAGAGGGGCCGGGGAGCTGTTTTTT.

V is TRBV7-2 and J is TRBJ2-3; TRBD2 agrees at 8 bases. The CDR3 consists of 19 residues. Germline lookup yields CDR1 SGHTA and CDR2 FQGNSA. J was trimmed by 0 bases and V by 5 bases; bases with no gene match: 16. This CDR3 is CASSQDPSGLAPSTDTQYF. As DNA, the CDR3 is TGTGCCAGCAGCCAAGACCCCTCAGGACTAGCTCCGAGCACAGATACGCAGTATTTT.

V and J are TRBV12-3 or TRBV12-4 and TRBJ1-2; a weak D match, TRBD1 (5 bases). V was shortened by 2 bases and J by 8 bases, with 15 bases between the two germline ends. The CDR3 sequence is 14 residues long. CDR3 sequence reads: CASSLFGGTSGYTF. CDR3 bases: TGTGCCAGCAGTTTATTCGGGGGGACGAGCGGCTACACCTTC.

This rearrangement joins TRBV2 to TRBJ1-5; D call uncertain. This CDR3 comprises 15 residues. Germline-derived CDR1 and CDR2 are SNHLY and FYNNEI. Trimming stripped 5 bases from V and 0 bases from J, with 11 bases between. The CDR3 sequence: CASSFARSSNQPQHF. CDR3 nucleotide sequence: TGTGCCAGCAGTTTTGCCAGGAGTAGCAATCAGCCCCAGCATTTT.

The V and J genes are TRBV10-3 and TRBJ2-7; D gene unclear. CDR3 size: 18 residues. CDR1 and CDR2 from the germline V gene are ENHRY and SYGVKD. Trimming took 4 bases from V and 2 from J, leaving 24 bases between them. CDR3 in DNA: TGTGCCATCAGTGCTTCAGGTATCGGCGTGGGAACCCCCTACGAGCAGTACTTC. Its translation: CAISASGIGVGTPYEQYF.

This chain links TRBV7-4 with TRBJ1-5; 8 bases fit TRBD1. The CDR3 sequence is 19 residues long. Per the germline V gene, CDR1 is SGHVT and CDR2 is SQSDAQ. The junction had 19 bases not matched to a gene; V was cut back by 9 bases and J by 0 bases. CDR3 region: CARRPRGTGYSNSNQPQHF. DNA of the CDR3: TGTGCCAGGCGCCCGAGAGGGACAGGATACTCGAATAGCAATCAGCCCCAGCATTTT. The full variable domain, with the rest looked up from reference TRBV7-4 and TRBJ1-5, is GAGVSQSPRYKVAKRGRDVALRCDSISGHVTLYWYRQTLGQGSEVLTYSQSDAQRDKSGRPSGRFSAERPERSVSTLKIQRTEQGDSAVYLCARRPRGTGYSNSNQPQHFGDGTRLSIL.

This chain joins TRBV7-2 and TRBJ2-3; TRBD2 aligns across 7 bases. The V gene end was trimmed by 5 bases and the J gene end by 3 bases; junction bases not matched to a gene: 8. The CDR3 consists of 15 residues. CDR1 is SGHTA and CDR2 is FQGNSA in the germline V gene. The CDR3 sequence: CASSPNEGGTDTQYF. The DNA of the CDR3 is TGTGCCAGCAGCCCTAACGAGGGAGGGACAGATACGCAGTATTTT.

The rearrangement links TRBV20-1 to TRBJ2-7; TRBD1 aligns across 10 bases. The CDR3 has 13 amino acids. The germline gives CDR1 DFQATT, CDR2 SNEGSKA (reference sequence). The CDR3 region is CRAGTGALYEQYF. In DNA form, the CDR3 reads TGCAGGGCCGGGACAGGGGCTCTCTACGAGCAGTACTTC.

This clonotype was seen at least ten times. This chain joins TRBV2 and TRBJ1-5; D gene ambiguous. CDR3 size: 13 residues. Trimming took 7 bases from V and 4 from J, leaving 11 bases between them. Germline CDR1 and CDR2: SNHLY and FYNNEI. The chain's CDR3 is CASTDDGNQPQHF. The CDR3 DNA follows: TGTGCCAGCACCGACGACGGGAATCAGCCCCAGCATTTT.

This clonotype was detected a few times. V usage is TRBV20-1 and J usage is TRBJ1-4, with TRBD1 identical over 7 bases. CDR1 is DFQATT and CDR2 is SNEGSKA in the germline V gene (reference sequence). Trimming cost V 8 bases and J 4 bases; bases outside gene matches: 19. The CDR3 contains 17 residues. DNA for the CDR3: TGCAGTACCTTGGATCTAAGGCCGGGACAGCTTAATGAAAAACTGTTTTTT. This sequence encodes CSTLDLRPGQLNEKLFF.

This clonotype was found a few times. J is TRBJ1-2 and V is TRBV7-2; D is uncertain. The V end lost 4 bases, the J end lost 3 bases, and 15 bases lay between the germline ends. The CDR3 loop spans 15 amino acids. Germline V gene lookup returns CDR1 SGHTA and CDR2 FQGNSA. CDR3: CASSSTVEIDYGYTF. CDR3 nucleotide sequence: TGTGCCAGCAGCTCCACGGTGGAAATCGACTATGGCTACACCTTC.